This T cell receptor beta chain was captured in a study of blood T cells in healthy people across ages. General study results and limits: Strongly correlated with naive T cell percentage was TCR beta diversity. Long-lived donors carried more naive CD4+ cells and greater diversity than aged donors.

A remark on this clonotype: Its antigen is not identified.

Sample donors were healthy Caucasian individuals that came from Russia, aged roughly 6 to 100. The CDR3 has 17 amino acids. The germline V gene encodes CDR1 SGHVS and CDR2 FQNEAQ. Sample-barcoded 5' priming and a J-beta primer mix drove a second PCR of about 6 to 12 cycles. TCRdb independently ran MiXCR on the 5' RACE reads; one entry per CDR3 protein. Among about 1.4 million distinct CDR3 sequences listed, 59% were seen once. This clonotype was obtained from a young man in good health. Material for sequencing was blood. This chain links TRBV7-8 with TRBJ2-4; 8 nucleotides line up with TRBD1. Matching the DNA end better, TRBJ2-7 makes the J call doubtful. The CDR3 DNA is TGTGCCAGCAGCCATAGGGGACAGGCTCCTAGGGGCTACGAGCAGTACTTC. This codes for CASSHRGQAPRGYEQYF.